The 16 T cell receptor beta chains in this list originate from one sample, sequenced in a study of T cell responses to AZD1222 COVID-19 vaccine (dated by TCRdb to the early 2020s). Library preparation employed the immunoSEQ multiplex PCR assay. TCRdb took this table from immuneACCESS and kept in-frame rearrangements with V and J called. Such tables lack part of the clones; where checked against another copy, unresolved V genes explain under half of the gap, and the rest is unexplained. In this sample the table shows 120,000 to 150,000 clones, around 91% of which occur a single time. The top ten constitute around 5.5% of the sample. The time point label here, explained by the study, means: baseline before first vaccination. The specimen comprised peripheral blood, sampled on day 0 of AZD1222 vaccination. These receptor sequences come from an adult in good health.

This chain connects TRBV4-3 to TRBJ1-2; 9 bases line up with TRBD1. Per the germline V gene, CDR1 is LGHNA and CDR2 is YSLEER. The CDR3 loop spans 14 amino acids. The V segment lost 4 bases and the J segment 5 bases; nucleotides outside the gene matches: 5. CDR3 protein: CASSRDRAFYGYTF. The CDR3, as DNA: TGCGCCAGCAGCCGGGACAGGGCCTTTTATGGCTACACCTTC.

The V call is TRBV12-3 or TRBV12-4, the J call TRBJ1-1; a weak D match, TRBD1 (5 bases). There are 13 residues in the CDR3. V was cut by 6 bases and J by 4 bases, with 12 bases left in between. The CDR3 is CASRLRGATEAFF. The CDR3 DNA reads TGTGCCAGCAGACTACGAGGGGCCACTGAAGCTTTCTTT.

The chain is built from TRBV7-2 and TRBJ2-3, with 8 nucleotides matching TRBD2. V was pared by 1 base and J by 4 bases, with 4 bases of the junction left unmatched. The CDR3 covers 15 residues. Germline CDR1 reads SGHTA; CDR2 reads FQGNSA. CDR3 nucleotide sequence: TGTGCCAGCAGCTTAGAGGGCGGGAGGCCAGATACGCAGTATTTT. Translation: CASSLEGGRPDTQYF.

Written as DNA, the CDR3 is TGTGCCAGCAGTTTAGTTTGGCAGGACAATGGCTACACCTTC. This sequence encodes CASSLVWQDNGYTF. The chain carries TRBV28 and TRBJ1-2, with a weak D call TRBD1 (5 bases). CDR3 length: 14 amino acids. Trimming shortened V by 2 bases and J by 6 bases, and 13 bases separated the two germline ends. Germline-derived CDR1 and CDR2 are MDHEN and SYDVKM.

The CDR3 region has the DNA TGTGCCAGCAGTTACTCGATTTCTGGGAATGAGCAGTTCTTC. Amino acid sequence: CASSYSISGNEQFF. J is TRBJ2-1 and V is TRBV6-5; D is unclear. The CDR3 is made up of 14 amino acids. The V end lost 0 bases, the J end lost 7 bases, and 10 bases lay between the germline ends. Germline CDR1 and CDR2: MNHEY and SVGAGI.

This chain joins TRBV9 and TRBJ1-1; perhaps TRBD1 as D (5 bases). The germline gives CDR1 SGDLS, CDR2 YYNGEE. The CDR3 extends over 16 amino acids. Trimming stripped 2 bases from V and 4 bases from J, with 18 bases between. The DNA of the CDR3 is TGTGCCAGCAGCGTTTCCCCGACAGAACTTGGCACTGAAGCTTTCTTT. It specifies CASSVSPTELGTEAFF.

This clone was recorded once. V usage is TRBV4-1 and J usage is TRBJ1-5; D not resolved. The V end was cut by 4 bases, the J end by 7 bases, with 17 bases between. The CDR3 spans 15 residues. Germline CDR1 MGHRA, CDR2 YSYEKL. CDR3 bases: TGCGCCAGCAGCCTCTCAACCCATGAGAACCAGCCCCAGCATTTT. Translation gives CASSLSTHENQPQHF.

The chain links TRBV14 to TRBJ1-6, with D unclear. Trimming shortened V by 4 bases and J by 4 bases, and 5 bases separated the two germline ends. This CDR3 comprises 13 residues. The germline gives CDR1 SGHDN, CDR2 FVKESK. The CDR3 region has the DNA TGTGCCAGCAGCCCTTCTTATAATTCACCCCTCCACTTT. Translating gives CASSPSYNSPLHF.

CDR3 sequence (DNA): TGTGCCAGCAGCTTAGGATTTCCGGCCTCATGGGGCAATCAGCCCCAGCATTTT. Translated: CASSLGFPASWGNQPQHF. V and J are TRBV7-2 and TRBJ1-5; D uncertain. CDR3 length equals 18 residues. Germline V lookup: CDR1 SGHTA, CDR2 FQGNSA. V shed 1 base and J shed 2 bases, with 18 bases lying between them.

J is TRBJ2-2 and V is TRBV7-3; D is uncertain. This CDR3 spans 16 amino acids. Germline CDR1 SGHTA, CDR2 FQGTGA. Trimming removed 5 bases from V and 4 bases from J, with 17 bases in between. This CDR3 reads CASSPPGGLVTGELFF. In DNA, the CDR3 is TGTGCCAGCAGCCCTCCGGGCGGCCTAGTCACCGGGGAGCTGTTTTTT. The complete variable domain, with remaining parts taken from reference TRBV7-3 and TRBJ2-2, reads GAGVSQTPSNKVTEKGKYVELRCDPISGHTALYWYRQSLGQGPEFLIYFQGTGAADDSGLPNDRFFAVRPEGSVSTLKIQRTERGDSAVYLCASSPPGGLVTGELFFGEGSRLTVL.

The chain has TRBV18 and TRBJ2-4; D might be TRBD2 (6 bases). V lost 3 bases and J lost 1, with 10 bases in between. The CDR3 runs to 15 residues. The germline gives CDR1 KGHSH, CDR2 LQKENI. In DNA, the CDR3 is TGTGCCAGCTCACCCGGCGGAGGGGCCAAAAACATTCAGTACTTC. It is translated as CASSPGGGAKNIQYF.

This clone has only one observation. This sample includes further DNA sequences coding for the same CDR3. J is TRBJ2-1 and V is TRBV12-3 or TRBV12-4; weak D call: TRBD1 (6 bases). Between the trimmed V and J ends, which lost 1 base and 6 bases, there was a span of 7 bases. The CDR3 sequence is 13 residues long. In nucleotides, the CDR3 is TGTGCCAGCAGTTTAGGCAGGGGCAATGAGCAGTTCTTC. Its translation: CASSLGRGNEQFF.

The CDR3 nucleotides are TGCAGTGCTAGTAACACCCACTATGGCTACACCTTC. Residues: CSASNTHYGYTF. The rearrangement links TRBV20-1 to TRBJ1-2; D is undetermined. CDR1 is DFQATT, CDR2 SNEGSKA, per germline (reference sequence). Trimming shortened V by 3 bases and J by 3 bases, and 8 bases separated the two germline ends. The CDR3 spans 12 residues.

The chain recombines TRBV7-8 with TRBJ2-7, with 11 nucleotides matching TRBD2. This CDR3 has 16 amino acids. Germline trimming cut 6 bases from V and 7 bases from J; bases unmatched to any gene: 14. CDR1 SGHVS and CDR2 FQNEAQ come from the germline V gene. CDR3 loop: CASRVGTSGNPGEQYF. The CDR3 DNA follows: TGTGCCAGCAGAGTCGGGACTAGCGGAAATCCGGGGGAGCAGTACTTC. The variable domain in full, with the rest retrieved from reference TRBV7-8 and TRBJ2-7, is GAGVSQSPRYKVAKRGQDVALRCDPISGHVSLFWYQQALGQGPEFLTYFQNEAQLDKSGLPSDRFFAERPEGSVSTLKIQRTQQEDSAVYLCASRVGTSGNPGEQYFGPGTRLTVT.

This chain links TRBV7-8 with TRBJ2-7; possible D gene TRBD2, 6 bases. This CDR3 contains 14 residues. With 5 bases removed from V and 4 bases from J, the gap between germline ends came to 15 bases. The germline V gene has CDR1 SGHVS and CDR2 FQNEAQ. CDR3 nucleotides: TGTGCCAGCAGCCCCAGTCGTAGCGGATACGAGCAGTACTTC. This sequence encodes CASSPSRSGYEQYF.

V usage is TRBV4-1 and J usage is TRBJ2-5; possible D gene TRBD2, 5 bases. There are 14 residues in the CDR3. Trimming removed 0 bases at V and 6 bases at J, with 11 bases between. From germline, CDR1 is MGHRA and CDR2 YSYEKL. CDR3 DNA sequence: TGCGCCAGCAGCCAAGAGGACTTCGTGAAGACCCAGTACTTC. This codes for CASSQEDFVKTQYF.